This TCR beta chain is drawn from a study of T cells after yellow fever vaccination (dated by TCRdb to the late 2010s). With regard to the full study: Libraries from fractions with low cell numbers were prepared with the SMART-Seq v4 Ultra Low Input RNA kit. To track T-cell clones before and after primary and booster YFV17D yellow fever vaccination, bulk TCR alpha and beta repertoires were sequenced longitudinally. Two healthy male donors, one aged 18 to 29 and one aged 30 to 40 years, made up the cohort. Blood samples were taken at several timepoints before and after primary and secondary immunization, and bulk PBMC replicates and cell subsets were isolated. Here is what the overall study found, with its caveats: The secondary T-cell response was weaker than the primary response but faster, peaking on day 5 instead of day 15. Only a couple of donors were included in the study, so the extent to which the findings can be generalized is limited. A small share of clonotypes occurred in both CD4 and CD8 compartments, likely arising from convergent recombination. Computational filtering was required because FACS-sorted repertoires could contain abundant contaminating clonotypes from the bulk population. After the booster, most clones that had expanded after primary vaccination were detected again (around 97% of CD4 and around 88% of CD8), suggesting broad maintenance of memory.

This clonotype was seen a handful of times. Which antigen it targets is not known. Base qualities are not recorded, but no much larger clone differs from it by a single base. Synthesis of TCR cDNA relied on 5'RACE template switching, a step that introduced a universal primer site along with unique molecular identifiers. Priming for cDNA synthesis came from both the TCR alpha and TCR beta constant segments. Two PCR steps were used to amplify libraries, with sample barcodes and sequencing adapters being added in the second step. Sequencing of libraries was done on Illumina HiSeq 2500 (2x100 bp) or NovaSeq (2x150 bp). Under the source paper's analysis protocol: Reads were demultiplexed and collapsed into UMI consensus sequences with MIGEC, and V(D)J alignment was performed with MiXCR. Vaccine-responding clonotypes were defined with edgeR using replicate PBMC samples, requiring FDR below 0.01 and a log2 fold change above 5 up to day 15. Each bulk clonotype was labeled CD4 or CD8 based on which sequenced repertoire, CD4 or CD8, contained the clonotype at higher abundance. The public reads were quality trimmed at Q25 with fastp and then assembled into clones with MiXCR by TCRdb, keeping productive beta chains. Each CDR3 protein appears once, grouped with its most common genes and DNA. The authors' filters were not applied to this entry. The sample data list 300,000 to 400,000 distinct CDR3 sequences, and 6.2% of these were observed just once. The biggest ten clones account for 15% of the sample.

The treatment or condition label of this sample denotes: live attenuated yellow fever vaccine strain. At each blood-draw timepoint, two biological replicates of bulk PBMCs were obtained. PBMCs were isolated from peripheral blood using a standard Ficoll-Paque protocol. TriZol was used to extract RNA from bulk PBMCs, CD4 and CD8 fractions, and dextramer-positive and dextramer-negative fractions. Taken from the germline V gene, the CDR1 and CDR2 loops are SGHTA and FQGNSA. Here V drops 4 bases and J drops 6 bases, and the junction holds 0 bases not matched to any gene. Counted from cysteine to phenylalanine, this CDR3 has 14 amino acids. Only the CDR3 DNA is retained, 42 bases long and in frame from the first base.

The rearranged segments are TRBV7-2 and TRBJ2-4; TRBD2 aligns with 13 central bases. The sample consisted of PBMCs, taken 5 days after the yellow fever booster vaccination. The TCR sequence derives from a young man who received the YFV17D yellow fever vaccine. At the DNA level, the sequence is TGTGCCAGCAGCTGGACTAGCGGGGGAAACATTCAGTACTTC. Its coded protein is CASSWTSGGNIQYF.